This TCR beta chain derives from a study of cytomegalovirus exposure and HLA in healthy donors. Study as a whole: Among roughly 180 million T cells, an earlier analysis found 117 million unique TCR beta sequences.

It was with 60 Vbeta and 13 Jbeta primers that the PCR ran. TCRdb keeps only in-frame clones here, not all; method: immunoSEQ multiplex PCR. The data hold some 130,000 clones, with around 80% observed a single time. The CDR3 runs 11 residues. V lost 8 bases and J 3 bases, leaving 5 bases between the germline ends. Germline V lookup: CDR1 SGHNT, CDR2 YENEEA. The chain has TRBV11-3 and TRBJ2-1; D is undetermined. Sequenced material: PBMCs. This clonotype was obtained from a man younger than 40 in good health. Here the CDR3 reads CASSYYNEQFF. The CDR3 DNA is TGTGCCAGCTCCTACTACAATGAGCAGTTCTTC.